The clone carrying this TCR beta chain was observed once. Its antigen is undetermined. Primed by a sample-barcoded 5' primer and a J-beta primer mix, a second PCR proceeded for about 6 to 12 cycles. TCRdb fed the 5' RACE reads into MiXCR, producing one record per CDR3 protein. The sample yields fewer than 1,000,000 distinct CDR3 sequences, under 45% seen once. CDR3 size: 14 residues. Germline CDR1 is SGHAT and CDR2 is FQNNGV. The entry originates in a study of blood T cells in healthy people across ages. The study's findings and limits: Researchers deemed the diversity estimates from one million T cells underestimates.

The sample was blood. The sequence derives from a man aged 55 to 70 in good health. The chain combines TRBV11-2 with TRBJ2-4; either TRBD1 or TRBD2 may fit D (5 bases each). The better agreement between TRBJ2-7 and the DNA end casts doubt on the J call. DNA for the CDR3: TGTGCCAGCAGCTGGGGACGGGGTGATTACGAGCAGTACTTC. It translates to CASSWGRGDYEQYF.